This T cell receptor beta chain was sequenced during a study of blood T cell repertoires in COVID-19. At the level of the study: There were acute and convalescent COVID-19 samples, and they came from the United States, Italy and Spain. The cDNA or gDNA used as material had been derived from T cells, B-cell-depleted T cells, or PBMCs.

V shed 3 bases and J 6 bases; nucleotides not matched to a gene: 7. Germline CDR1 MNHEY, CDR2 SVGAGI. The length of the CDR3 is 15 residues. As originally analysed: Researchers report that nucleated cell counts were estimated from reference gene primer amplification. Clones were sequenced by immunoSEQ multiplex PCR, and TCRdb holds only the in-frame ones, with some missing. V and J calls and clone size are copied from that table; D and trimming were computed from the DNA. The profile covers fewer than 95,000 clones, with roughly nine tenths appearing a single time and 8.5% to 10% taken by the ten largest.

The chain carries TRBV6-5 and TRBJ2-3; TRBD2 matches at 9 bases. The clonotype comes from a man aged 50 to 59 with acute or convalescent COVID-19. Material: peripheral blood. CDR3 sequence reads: CASSYIGGGADTQYF. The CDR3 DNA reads TGTGCCAGCAGTTATATCGGCGGGGGGGCGGATACGCAGTATTTT.